A single sample is the source of the 19 T cell receptor beta chains below, sequenced in a study of cytomegalovirus exposure and HLA in healthy donors. In the PCR, 60 Vbeta and 13 Jbeta primers were used. The protocol was immunoSEQ multiplex PCR, while the TCRdb copy is restricted to in-frame clones and leaves out a portion. This sample yields 130,000 or so clones, of which roughly 80% are seen a single time; less than 2.5% belongs to the top ten. Sequencing was performed on PBMCs. The receptors shown here come from a man in his thirties or forties in good health and CMV-seronegative.

The chain is built from TRBV25-1 and TRBJ2-7, with 8 positions matching TRBD1. Trimming cost V 7 bases and J 3 bases; bases outside gene matches: 8. Germline CDR1 is MGHDK and CDR2 is SYGVNS. The CDR3 consists of 14 residues. The CDR3 loop is CASTPPTGVYEQYF. The CDR3, as DNA: TGTGCCAGCACCCCGCCGACAGGGGTCTACGAGCAGTACTTC.

DNA for the CDR3: TGTGCCATCAGAGAGACGGACAGCTTCTATGGCTACACCTTC. Its translation is CAIRETDSFYGYTF. The rearrangement uses TRBV10-3 and TRBJ1-2; D is possibly TRBD1 (6 bases). The CDR3 is 14 residues long. Trimming took 6 bases from V and 4 from J, leaving 15 bases between them. The germline CDR1 and CDR2 sequences are ENHRY and SYGVKD.

J is TRBJ2-7 and V is TRBV2, with D perhaps TRBD2 (6 bases). This CDR3 spans 12 amino acids. The V end was cut by 7 bases, the J end by 3 bases, with 10 bases between. In germline, CDR1 is SNHLY, CDR2 FYNNEI. DNA for the CDR3: TGTGCCAGCATGGGAGGTGGCTACGAGCAGTACTTC. This translates into CASMGGGYEQYF.

This clone was observed a few times. This chain joins TRBV7-9 and TRBJ2-1; 9 bases map to TRBD2. CDR1 SEHNR and CDR2 FQNEAQ come from the germline V gene (reference sequence). CDR3 length: 16 residues. Losses at the gene ends were 2 bases for V and 3 bases for J; bases not matched to a gene: 5. The CDR3 loop is CASSLSLAGNYNEQFF. The CDR3 DNA follows: TGTGCCAGCAGCTTATCTCTAGCGGGGAACTACAATGAGCAGTTCTTC.

The chain links TRBV6-5 to TRBJ1-5; 7 bases match TRBD1. This CDR3 is 13 amino acids long. Germline V gene sequence: CDR1 MNHEY, CDR2 SVGAGI. V lost 7 bases, J lost 6 bases, and 6 bases stayed unmatched. CDR3 residues: CASTEQGFQPQHF. The CDR3 nucleotides read TGTGCCAGCACCGAACAGGGGTTTCAGCCCCAGCATTTT.

The chain is built from TRBV5-3 and TRBJ2-4; possibly TRBD2 for D (7 bases). TRBV5-3 is noted as an ORF with a role that remains uncertain. The V end was cut by 0 bases, the J end by 7 bases, with 11 bases between. The CDR3 sequence is 14 residues long. The CDR3 here is CARSLEGGCNIQYF. DNA for the CDR3: TGTGCCAGAAGCTTGGAGGGGGGGTGTAACATTCAGTACTTC.

The chain employs TRBV2 and TRBJ2-1; 9 nucleotides line up with TRBD2. CDR1 is SNHLY, CDR2 FYNNEI, per germline. The ends lost 3 bases at V and 3 bases at J; junction bases unmatched: 3. The CDR3 totals 15 residues. The CDR3 DNA is TGTGCCAGCAGTGACGCGGGGGGGCACTACAATGAGCAGTTCTTC. Translating gives CASSDAGGHYNEQFF.

The chain's CDR3 is CASSLVEGTQYF. The CDR3 coding sequence is TGTGCCAGCAGTTTGGTGGAGGGTACGCAGTATTTT. The chain uses TRBV27 and TRBJ2-3; perhaps TRBD2 as D (6 bases). Germline-derived CDR1 and CDR2 are MNHEY and SMNVEV (reference sequence). Deletions cut 3 bases from V and 8 bases from J, with 9 bases between. The length of the CDR3 is 12 residues.

The chain carries TRBV9 and TRBJ2-7, with no clear D. V lost 0 bases and J lost 0, with 7 bases in between. Germline V gene data show CDR1 as SGDLS and CDR2 as YYNGEE. There are 14 residues in the CDR3. The CDR3 sequence: CASSVDSLSYEQYF. DNA for the CDR3: TGTGCCAGCAGCGTAGACAGCCTCTCCTACGAGCAGTACTTC.

The chain recombines TRBV5-1 with TRBJ2-5, with a possible D match to TRBD1 (5 bases). Deletions cut 2 bases from V and 4 bases from J, with 15 bases between. Germline V gene lookup returns CDR1 SGHRS and CDR2 YFSETQ. This CDR3 region has 15 residues. The CDR3 DNA is TGCGCCAGCAGCTTCCAAGGGGCCGCATTAGAGACCCAGTACTTC. Amino acids: CASSFQGAALETQYF.

This sequence joins TRBV6-4 and TRBJ2-1; 11 bases align to TRBD2. The germline CDR1 and CDR2 sequences are MRHNA and SNTAGT. Unmatched junction bases numbered 12, after V lost 4 bases and J lost 7 bases. CDR3 length: 17 residues. The DNA of the CDR3 is TGTGCCAGCAGTGCCTCCTCGATTAGCGGGGGGGTGAATGAGCAGTTCTTC. Translation: CASSASSISGGVNEQFF.

As for this clone: This sample also contains other DNA sequences that code for the same CDR3. This chain connects TRBV4-1 to TRBJ2-1, with 10 bases fitting TRBD2. From germline, CDR1 is MGHRA and CDR2 YSYEKL. This CDR3 has 17 amino acids. Unmatched junction bases numbered 7, after V lost 3 bases and J lost 2 bases. The CDR3 nucleotides are TGCGCCAGCAGCCAGGACTTACTAGCGGGGACCTACAATGAGCAGTTCTTC. Translating gives CASSQDLLAGTYNEQFF.

The CDR3 nucleotides are TGTGCCAGCAGCGGGGGGAGCACAGATACGCAGTATTTT. Protein sequence: CASSGGSTDTQYF. J is TRBJ2-3 and V is TRBV11-2, with TRBD2 as a possible D gene (6 bases). Trimming pared 5 bases from V and 0 bases from J, leaving 6 bases between. CDR3 size: 13 residues. Germline V gene lookup returns CDR1 SGHAT and CDR2 FQNNGV.

The gene calls are TRBV6-4 and TRBJ2-3, with a possible D match to TRBD1 (6 bases). Per germline, CDR1 MRHNA and CDR2 SNTAGT. The CDR3 spans 15 residues. V shed 2 bases and J shed 1 base, with 10 bases lying between them. For the CDR3, the DNA is TGTGCCAGCAGTGACGAGGCAGGGGGCACAGATACGCAGTATTTT. Protein sequence: CASSDEAGGTDTQYF.

About this clone itself: Other nucleotide sequences in the sample specify the same CDR3. The genes are TRBV5-1 and TRBJ1-4; possible D gene TRBD1, 6 bases. Trimming removed 0 bases from V and 2 bases from J, with 17 bases in between. The CDR3 is 18 residues long. CDR1 SGHRS and CDR2 YFSETQ come from the germline V gene. This CDR3 reads CASSLANRDIKTNEKLFF. The CDR3 DNA reads TGCGCCAGCAGCTTGGCCAACAGGGACATCAAGACTAATGAAAAACTGTTTTTT.

The chain has TRBV18 and TRBJ1-1; 8 nucleotides line up with TRBD1. The germline V gene encodes CDR1 KGHSH and CDR2 LQKENI. This CDR3 has 15 amino acids. V dropped 3 bases and J dropped 6; count of bases not matched to a gene: 9. The CDR3 DNA reads TGTGCCAGCTCACCCTCGACAGGGGCTTTCGCTGAAGCTTTCTTT. Protein sequence: CASSPSTGAFAEAFF.

In this sample, this clone turned up a few times. V and J are TRBV2 and TRBJ2-5, with 9 bases lining up with TRBD1. Germline V gene data show CDR1 as SNHLY and CDR2 as FYNNEI. Trimming removed 6 bases from V and 2 bases from J; junction bases left unmatched: 4. There are 14 residues in the CDR3. CDR3 coding DNA: TGTGCCAGCAGGATGACAGGGGGACAAGAGACCCAGTACTTC. Translation gives CASRMTGGQETQYF.

CDR3 region: CASSSTLSLGGSEQYF. Written as DNA, the CDR3 is TGCGCCAGCAGCTCGACCCTCAGCCTCGGGGGGTCCGAGCAGTACTTC. The rearrangement uses TRBV5-1 and TRBJ2-7; TRBD2 matches at 7 bases. J gave up 6 bases and V 3 bases, and 15 bases lay outside the gene matches. From germline, CDR1 is SGHRS and CDR2 YFSETQ. The CDR3 loop spans 16 amino acids.

The chain is built from TRBV7-6 and TRBJ2-1, with a weak D call TRBD2 (5 bases). Trimming removed 2 bases from V and 5 bases from J, with 13 bases in between. This CDR3 is 15 amino acids long. CDR1 SGHVS and CDR2 FNYEAQ come from the germline V gene. For the CDR3, the DNA is TGTGCCAGCAGCTTACTTCACCCGGGGAACAATGAGCAGTTCTTC. Translating gives CASSLLHPGNNEQFF.